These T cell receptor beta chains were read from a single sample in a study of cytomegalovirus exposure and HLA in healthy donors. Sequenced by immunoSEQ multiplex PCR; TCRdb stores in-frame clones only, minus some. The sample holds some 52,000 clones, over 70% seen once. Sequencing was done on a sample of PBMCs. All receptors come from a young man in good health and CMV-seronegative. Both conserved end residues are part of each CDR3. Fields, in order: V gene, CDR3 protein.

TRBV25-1 CASSSAGGPPDTQYF
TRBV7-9 CASSLAGAIYEQYF
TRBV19 CASSRVGASEAFF
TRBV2 CASSSGTSVSAGELFF
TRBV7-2 CASSPRTGDNYGYTF
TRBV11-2 CASSLVQVSFNSPLHF
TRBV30 CAWSAGQDGYTF
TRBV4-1 CASSQSAGVWSYEQYF
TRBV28 CASSSDKNTEAFF
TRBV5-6 CASSPPTANTEAFF
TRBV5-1 CASSPERQENYNEQFF
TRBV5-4 CASSLRGGISSYEQYF
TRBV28 CASAVLAWTEAFF
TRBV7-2 CASIRDRNNSPLHF
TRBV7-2 CASRPGLNTGELFF
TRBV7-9 CASSLVGSQETQYF
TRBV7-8 CASSLRGLAEQETQYF
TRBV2 CASSHRTSGDYNEQFF
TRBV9 CASSVVDSEAFF
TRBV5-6 CASSLQLGVTEAFF
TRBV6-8 CASSYSSGGDQPQHF
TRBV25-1 CASMTESSYNEQFF
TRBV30 CAWIQQANTEAFF
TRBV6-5 CASSLSGTSSYEQYF
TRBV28 CASSSSKHTYEQYF
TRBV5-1 CASSLAGSQPQHF
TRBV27 CASSRQGSGYTF
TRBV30 CAWSVRGETEAFF
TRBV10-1 CASSESARETQYF
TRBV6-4 CASRGHRLNTEAFF
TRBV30 CAWGQSSRLQKETQYF
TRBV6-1 CASSVTGDSGYTF
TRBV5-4 CASSSRLAGGPRSYNEQFF
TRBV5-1 CASSFESRYGYTF
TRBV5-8 CASPEMRPGQGDTEAFF
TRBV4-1 CASSSDRGLSQPQHF
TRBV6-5 CASSYTLQGIYEQYF
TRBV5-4 CATQREPNTEAFF
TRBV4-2 CASSQAGGYADTQYF
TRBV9 CASSVGGGNQPQHF
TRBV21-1 CASSNPFDRAGYGYTF
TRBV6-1 CASSRGENGYTF
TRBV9 CASGSYNEQFF
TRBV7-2 CASSGRYNEQFF
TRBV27 CASLGRGRATNEQFF